A selection of T cell receptor beta chains follows, all from one sample in a study of T cells in localized non-small cell lung cancer. The assay was immunoSEQ multiplex PCR, and TCRdb's table has in-frame clones only and misses some. The sample consists of 2,700 or so clones, 20% to 30% of them appearing once. The sample consisted of lung tumor tissue, taken before any cancer treatment. The receptors stem from a male donor aged 60 or over with stage I lung adenocarcinoma. Each CDR3 is given with its conserved first and last residue. A D gene is named only where the DNA matches it firmly. Where a row states a size, it is once, few, many or the class of an expanded clone; other rows omit it.

v_gene: TRBV11-1
d_gene: .
abundance: few
j_gene: TRBJ1-4
CDR3nt: TGTGCCAGCAGCCTGGGGGGGACCTATGAAAAACTGTTTTTT
CDR3aa: CASSLGGTYEKLFF

v_gene: TRBV6-8
d_gene: .
abundance: large
j_gene: TRBJ2-1
CDR3nt: TGTGCCAGCAACCCAGTGGGGGTCTACAATGAGCAGTTCTTC
CDR3aa: CASNPVGVYNEQFF

v_gene: TRBV9
d_gene: .
abundance: .
j_gene: TRBJ1-6
CDR3nt: TGTGCCAGCAGCGTTCAGGGCCCACCCCTCCACTTT
CDR3aa: CASSVQGPPLHF

v_gene: TRBV7-5
d_gene: .
abundance: few
j_gene: TRBJ1-5
CDR3nt: TGTGCCAGCAGCGCGACAGGGGGCGATCAGCCCCAGCATTTT
CDR3aa: CASSATGGDQPQHF

v_gene: TRBV19
d_gene: TRBD1
abundance: .
j_gene: TRBJ1-2
CDR3nt: TGTGCCAGTAATGCCCCGGGACAGGGAGGCGACTATGGCTACACCTTC
CDR3aa: CASNAPGQGGDYGYTF

v_gene: TRBV11-3
d_gene: .
abundance: medium-sized
j_gene: TRBJ1-6
CDR3nt: TGTGCCAGCAGCTTGGCCGGGGGAGCTGATTCACCCCTCCACTTT
CDR3aa: CASSLAGGADSPLHF

v_gene: TRBV11-3
d_gene: TRBD1
abundance: few
j_gene: TRBJ1-1
CDR3nt: TGTGCCAGCAGCTTAGAGACAGGGGGTGGAACTGAAGCTTTCTTT
CDR3aa: CASSLETGGGTEAFF

v_gene: TRBV6-8
d_gene: TRBD1
abundance: .
j_gene: TRBJ1-5
CDR3nt: TGTGCCAGCAAGACAGGGAGTCATCAGCCCCAGCATTTT
CDR3aa: CASKTGSHQPQHF

v_gene: TRBV6-8
d_gene: TRBD1
abundance: medium-sized
j_gene: TRBJ2-2
CDR3nt: TGTGCCAGCAGCGTCGGACAGGGGAGCGGGGAGCTGTTTTTT
CDR3aa: CASSVGQGSGELFF

v_gene: TRBV6-8
d_gene: TRBD2
abundance: few
j_gene: TRBJ2-7
CDR3nt: TGTGCCATCAGCCCCGGGACTAGCGGGGGAGCTGGTTACGAGCAGTACTTC
CDR3aa: CAISPGTSGGAGYEQYF

v_gene: TRBV6-8
d_gene: TRBD1
abundance: .
j_gene: TRBJ1-6
CDR3nt: TGTGCCAGCAGTTACTCGGGGGACAGTAATTCACCCCTCCACTTT
CDR3aa: CASSYSGDSNSPLHF

v_gene: TRBV7-4
d_gene: .
abundance: .
j_gene: TRBJ2-2
CDR3nt: TGTGCCAGCAGCCCCACAGGGATCGGGGAGCTGTTTTTT
CDR3aa: CASSPTGIGELFF

v_gene: TRBV19
d_gene: .
abundance: .
j_gene: TRBJ1-5
CDR3nt: TGTGCCAGTGGGGCGGGCTTCCTTGGGCCCCAGCATTTT
CDR3aa: CASGAGFLGPQHF

v_gene: TRBV6-8
d_gene: .
abundance: few
j_gene: TRBJ1-2
CDR3nt: TGTGCCAGCATGGGTCAGGCCCAGGCCGGCTACACCTTC
CDR3aa: CASMGQAQAGYTF

v_gene: TRBV18
d_gene: TRBD2
abundance: .
j_gene: TRBJ2-4
CDR3nt: TGTGCCAGCGCGACTAGCGGGGGGGCAAGAGGAGCCAAAAACATTCAGTACTTC
CDR3aa: CASATSGGARGAKNIQYF

v_gene: TRBV5-1
d_gene: .
abundance: .
j_gene: TRBJ2-2
CDR3nt: TGCGCCAGCAGCTCCTCCCCAAGCACCGGGGAGCTGTTTTTT
CDR3aa: CASSSSPSTGELFF

v_gene: TRBV10-2
d_gene: .
abundance: .
j_gene: TRBJ1-1
CDR3nt: TGCGCCAGCAGGGGGGGGCCCTTGAACACTGAAGCTTTCTTT
CDR3aa: CASRGGPLNTEAFF

v_gene: TRBV18
d_gene: .
abundance: few
j_gene: TRBJ2-5
CDR3nt: TGTGCCAGCTCACCCCTCGGGTATTCCCAAGAGACCCAGTACTTC
CDR3aa: CASSPLGYSQETQYF

v_gene: TRBV9
d_gene: TRBD1
abundance: few
j_gene: TRBJ2-7
CDR3nt: TGTGCCAGCAGCTCCAGCTCGGGACAGGGGGGCTACGAGCAGTACTTC
CDR3aa: CASSSSSGQGGYEQYF

v_gene: TRBV11-3
d_gene: .
abundance: few
j_gene: TRBJ2-5
CDR3nt: TGTGCCAGCAGCCCGAGCGCCGTTGCCGGTCGGCAGACCCAGTACTTC
CDR3aa: CASSPSAVAGRQTQYF

v_gene: TRBV9
d_gene: .
abundance: few
j_gene: TRBJ1-2
CDR3nt: TGTGCCAGCAGTTCTGGGACACTCTATGGCTACACCTTC
CDR3aa: CASSSGTLYGYTF

v_gene: TRBV11-3
d_gene: .
abundance: .
j_gene: TRBJ2-1
CDR3nt: TGTGCCAGCAGCCAAGTGCTGGGTGGACCGAACTACAATGAGCAGTTCTTC
CDR3aa: CASSQVLGGPNYNEQFF

v_gene: TRBV4-1
d_gene: .
abundance: .
j_gene: TRBJ2-3
CDR3nt: TGCGCCAGCAGCCAAGGAGGTAGCAGAACAGATACGCAGTATTTT
CDR3aa: CASSQGGSRTDTQYF

v_gene: TRBV28
d_gene: .
abundance: .
j_gene: TRBJ1-5
CDR3nt: TGTGCCAGCAGTTTAAGGGCTACGCCCCAGCATTTT
CDR3aa: CASSLRATPQHF

v_gene: TRBV9
d_gene: TRBD2
abundance: medium-sized
j_gene: TRBJ2-2
CDR3nt: TGTGCCAGCAGCGTATTTCCAGCGGGGGGACCAAACGGGGAGCTGTTTTTT
CDR3aa: CASSVFPAGGPNGELFF

v_gene: TRBV9
d_gene: .
abundance: .
j_gene: TRBJ2-3
CDR3nt: TGTGCCAGCAGTCAGGAGGGTCGGGGCGCAGATACGCAGTATTTT
CDR3aa: CASSQEGRGADTQYF

v_gene: TRBV18
d_gene: TRBD2
abundance: .
j_gene: TRBJ2-1
CDR3nt: TGTGCCAGTTTGCGCGGGGGGGCCGCCTACAATGAGCAGTTCTTC
CDR3aa: CASLRGGAAYNEQFF

v_gene: TRBV2
d_gene: .
abundance: few
j_gene: TRBJ1-5
CDR3nt: TGTGCCAGCAGTCAACTCCAGATGAATCAGCCCCAGCATTTT
CDR3aa: CASSQLQMNQPQHF

v_gene: TRBV7-2
d_gene: .
abundance: few
j_gene: TRBJ2-6
CDR3nt: TGTGCCAGCAGCCTGAATCGTGGGCTCGGGGCCAACGTCCTGACTTTC
CDR3aa: CASSLNRGLGANVLTF

v_gene: TRBV9
d_gene: TRBD2
abundance: few
j_gene: TRBJ2-1
CDR3nt: TGTGCCAGTTCCGGGACTAGCGGGGGGACGATGCAGTTCTTC
CDR3aa: CASSGTSGGTMQFF

v_gene: TRBV30
d_gene: .
abundance: medium-sized
j_gene: TRBJ1-1
CDR3nt: TGTGCCTGGTCCATTTTGAACAGGCCGAACACTGAAGCTTTCTTT
CDR3aa: CAWSILNRPNTEAFF

v_gene: TRBV30
d_gene: .
abundance: .
j_gene: TRBJ1-2
CDR3nt: TGTGCCTGGAGTCGAGATAGCCGAAAATTAAATGGCTACACCTTC
CDR3aa: CAWSRDSRKLNGYTF

v_gene: TRBV18
d_gene: .
abundance: .
j_gene: TRBJ1-1
CDR3nt: TGTGCCAGCTCACCACCGACGGCACTTGAAGCTTTCTTT
CDR3aa: CASSPPTALEAFF

v_gene: TRBV9
d_gene: TRBD2
abundance: .
j_gene: TRBJ2-3
CDR3nt: TGTGCCAGCAGTGACTACGGGAGCGGCGGGGGGGAGGTGGATACGCAGTATTTT
CDR3aa: CASSDYGSGGGEVDTQYF

v_gene: TRBV29-1
d_gene: .
abundance: few
j_gene: TRBJ1-1
CDR3nt: TGCAGCGTTACCCACCCAGCGAACACTGAAGCTTTCTTT
CDR3aa: CSVTHPANTEAFF

v_gene: TRBV19
d_gene: .
abundance: .
j_gene: TRBJ2-3
CDR3nt: TGTGCCAGTAGTAGACAGGGAGGAGATACGCAGTATTTT
CDR3aa: CASSRQGGDTQYF

v_gene: TRBV19
d_gene: .
abundance: few
j_gene: TRBJ2-1
CDR3nt: TGTGCCAGTAGTCTCACGGGGGTCTACAATGAGCAGTTCTTC
CDR3aa: CASSLTGVYNEQFF

v_gene: TRBV6-8
d_gene: .
abundance: .
j_gene: TRBJ1-5
CDR3nt: TGTGCCAGCAGTTCCGTCGAGCCTTTAACGGGGCCCCAGCATTTT
CDR3aa: CASSSVEPLTGPQHF

v_gene: TRBV9
d_gene: TRBD1
abundance: large
j_gene: TRBJ2-1
CDR3nt: TGTGCCAGCAGCGTAGCGGTGACAGGGCTCTACAATGAGCAGTTCTTC
CDR3aa: CASSVAVTGLYNEQFF

v_gene: TRBV7-2
d_gene: TRBD1
abundance: large
j_gene: TRBJ1-2
CDR3nt: TGTGCCATCTTGGGACAGGGAGTAGGTGGCTACACCTTC
CDR3aa: CAILGQGVGGYTF

v_gene: TRBV19
d_gene: TRBD1
abundance: few
j_gene: TRBJ1-2
CDR3nt: TGTGCCAGTAGTCCGGGACAGGGGAATCATGGCTACACCTTC
CDR3aa: CASSPGQGNHGYTF

v_gene: TRBV11-3
d_gene: TRBD2
abundance: few
j_gene: TRBJ2-3
CDR3nt: TGTGCCAGCAGCCAGGGACTAGTGGCAGATACGCAGTATTTT
CDR3aa: CASSQGLVADTQYF

v_gene: TRBV6-8
d_gene: .
abundance: medium-sized
j_gene: TRBJ2-6
CDR3nt: TGTGCCAGCAGTAACCGGGAGCCTGGGGCCAACGTCCTGACTTTC
CDR3aa: CASSNREPGANVLTF

v_gene: TRBV30
d_gene: .
abundance: .
j_gene: TRBJ1-6
CDR3nt: TGTGCCTGGAGTAAAGGGATTTATTCACCCCTCCACTTT
CDR3aa: CAWSKGIYSPLHF

v_gene: TRBV9
d_gene: .
abundance: few
j_gene: TRBJ1-5
CDR3nt: TGTGCCAGCAGCTCAGGGAATAGCAATCAGCCCCAGCATTTT
CDR3aa: CASSSGNSNQPQHF

v_gene: TRBV9
d_gene: .
abundance: few
j_gene: TRBJ1-3
CDR3nt: TGTGCCAGCAGCGTATCGGGTGCCTCTGGAAACACCATATATTTT
CDR3aa: CASSVSGASGNTIYF

v_gene: TRBV11-3
d_gene: .
abundance: .
j_gene: TRBJ1-4
CDR3nt: TGTGCCAGCAGCTTAGGAGTGGTTTCGACAGATGAAAAACTGTTTTTT
CDR3aa: CASSLGVVSTDEKLFF

v_gene: TRBV23-1
d_gene: .
abundance: few
j_gene: TRBJ2-2
CDR3nt: TGCGCCAGCAGTCAACTGCGGGTACCCTCGAACACCGGGGAGCTGTTTTTT
CDR3aa: CASSQLRVPSNTGELFF

v_gene: TRBV19
d_gene: .
abundance: .
j_gene: TRBJ1-1
CDR3nt: TGTGCCAGTCGTACGGGGTCGAACACTGAAGCTTTCTTT
CDR3aa: CASRTGSNTEAFF

v_gene: TRBV6-8
d_gene: TRBD1
abundance: few
j_gene: TRBJ1-1
CDR3nt: TGTGCCAGCAGTGACAGGGGGCAAGTGGCTGAAGCTTTCTTT
CDR3aa: CASSDRGQVAEAFF

v_gene: TRBV30
d_gene: TRBD1
abundance: .
j_gene: TRBJ1-1
CDR3nt: TGTGCCTGGAGTCCCGGGACAGGGAACACTGAAGCTTTCTTT
CDR3aa: CAWSPGTGNTEAFF

v_gene: TRBV19
d_gene: .
abundance: few
j_gene: TRBJ1-1
CDR3nt: TGTGCCAGTAGTATTAAGTCGTTGTCGGCGAACACTGAAGCTTTCTTT
CDR3aa: CASSIKSLSANTEAFF

v_gene: TRBV18
d_gene: TRBD2
abundance: .
j_gene: TRBJ2-7
CDR3nt: TGTGCCAGCTCACCGGGACTAGCGGGGGAGTTCGACCACTACGAGCAGTACTTC
CDR3aa: CASSPGLAGEFDHYEQYF

v_gene: TRBV19
d_gene: .
abundance: few
j_gene: TRBJ1-1
CDR3nt: TGTGCCAGTAGGGGCAGCACGAACACTGAAGCTTTCTTT
CDR3aa: CASRGSTNTEAFF

v_gene: TRBV28
d_gene: .
abundance: .
j_gene: TRBJ1-1
CDR3nt: TGTGCCAGCAGTTATAATCGAGGGGTAGGGCTCCCTTTCTTT
CDR3aa: CASSYNRGVGLPFF

v_gene: TRBV7-2
d_gene: TRBD2
abundance: .
j_gene: TRBJ2-1
CDR3nt: TGTGCCAGCAGCGTAGGCGGGGGGACCCCCTACAATGAGCAGTTCTTC
CDR3aa: CASSVGGGTPYNEQFF

v_gene: TRBV28
d_gene: .
abundance: few
j_gene: TRBJ1-5
CDR3nt: TGTGCCAGCAGTCAACTGGGATTTTCCGAGCCCCAGCATTTT
CDR3aa: CASSQLGFSEPQHF

v_gene: TRBV29-1
d_gene: .
abundance: .
j_gene: TRBJ1-1
CDR3nt: TGCAGCGCCGAGGAGGGGGGGTATGGAGCTTTCTTT
CDR3aa: CSAEEGGYGAFF

v_gene: TRBV11-3
d_gene: .
abundance: .
j_gene: TRBJ1-4
CDR3nt: TGTGCCAGCAGCTTCACAGGGTTGGCCCATGAAAAACTGTTTTTT
CDR3aa: CASSFTGLAHEKLFF